This TCR beta chain stems from a study of T cell changes during pregnancy in multiple sclerosis. Clones were read by immunoSEQ multiplex PCR, and TCRdb kept only the in-frame ones, dropping some. This table holds approximately 42,000 clones, roughly 84% found once. Germline-derived CDR1 and CDR2 are SNHLY and FYNNEI. V lost 5 bases to trimming and J lost 16 bases; unmatched junction nucleotides: 7. The CDR3 loop spans 11 amino acids. The chain joins TRBV2 to TRBJ2-2; 7 nucleotides match TRBD2. This clonotype was obtained from a female donor with multiple sclerosis, enrolled in a pregnancy study. The source was CD4+ T cells from peripheral blood mononuclear cells, collected before pregnancy. The CDR3 is CASSWDYRQFF. The DNA of the CDR3 is TGTGCCAGCAGTTGGGACTACCGTCAGTTTTTT. The full variable domain, its missing parts supplied by reference TRBV2 and TRBJ2-2, is EPEVTQTPSHQVTQMGQEVILRCVPISNHLYFYWYRQILGQKVEFLVSFYNNEISEKSEIFDDQFSVERPDGSNFTLKIRSTKLEDSAMYFCASSWDYRQFFGEGSRLTVL.